This TCR beta chain was sequenced for a study of Ad26.COV2.S vaccination and SARS-CoV-2 variants (dated by TCRdb to the early 2020s). With respect to the entire study: Donors in the vaccine arm were drawn from COV1001, a multicentre, randomized, double-blind, placebo-controlled phase I-IIa trial testing Ad26.COV2.S in healthy adults. The TCR-sequenced set comprised about 30 samples: around 20 Ad26.COV2.S vaccine recipients, 5 placebo recipients and 8 SARS-CoV-2 convalescent individuals. Throughout the experiments and outcome assessment, investigators stayed blinded to trial group allocation. TCRbeta repertoire sequencing was used to assess the specificity and breadth of SARS-CoV-2-reactive T cell receptors after Ad26.COV2.S vaccination. Trial participants were randomized into five groups of five: low-dose or high-dose Ad26.COV2.S given once or twice, or placebo on both occasions. Ad26.COV2.S was given intramuscularly at 5x10^10 or 1x10^11 viral particles, as a single shot or as two shots 56 days apart.

The treatment or condition label, read with the paper, signifies: roughly 19 received Ad26.COV2.S at low or high dose, single or two shots; five or six received placebo; per-sample allocation not given. Repertoires of vaccine and placebo recipients were sequenced from samples taken on day 63 after the first injection. In Cohort 1b, fewer than 30 adults aged 18-55 years were enrolled at a single site in Boston, USA, between 29 July and 7 August 2020. As a vaccine, Ad26.COV2.S was a replication-incompetent adenovirus type 26 vector that expressed a prefusion-stabilized SARS-CoV-2 spike protein derived from the original Wuhan strain. Germline trimming: 4 bases from V, 11 bases from J; junction bases outside gene matches: 16. The germline V gene (reference sequence) yields SEHNR for CDR1 and FQNEAQ for CDR2. The CDR3 goes from the cysteine to the phenylalanine over 17 residues. The retained sequence is limited to the CDR3, 51 bases, with the frame set at the first base.

As for this clone: There is no known antigen for this receptor. No much larger clone exists at a distance of one base, and base qualities are not known.

The full study reports these points: Non-spike TCR breadth was comparable between vaccine and placebo recipients, consistent with the vaccine containing only spike. The study lacked the statistical power to compare responses across vaccine doses or regimens. Compared with placebo recipients, Ad26.COV2.S recipients showed higher spike-specific TCR breadth (P = 0.0014). After vaccination, substantial breadth of spike-specific CD8+ and CD4+ T cell responses was reported. It was noted by the authors that total T cell responses may have been underestimated by the TCR breadth and depth analyses.

The immunoSEQ Assay was used to sequence TCRbeta CDR3 regions. After extraction, genomic DNA underwent amplification by bias-controlled multiplex PCR, followed by high-throughput sequencing. The authors' analysis ran thus. To quantify the absolute abundance of every unique TCRbeta CDR3 region, sequences were collapsed and filtered. T cell fraction was estimated by normalizing TCRbeta template counts to usable DNA, which was measured by amplifying reference genes present in all nucleated cells. Repertoire TCRs were annotated as SARS-CoV-2-specific by exact matching of V gene, CDR3 amino acid sequence and J gene to a known reactive TCR set. MIRA supplied the reference SARS-CoV-2 TCR set, which was filtered for enrichment in COVID-19-positive ImmuneCODE repertoires so that public or cross-reactive TCRs were removed. Based on the MIRA antigens, annotated TCRs were further analysed at the level of specific ORF or position within ORF. Breadth was defined as annotated unique rearrangements over total unique productive rearrangements; depth was the summed frequency of those rearrangements. Two-sided Wilcoxon rank-sum tests were used to compare TCR breadth between groups. As stored in TCRdb, this immuneACCESS dataset retains in-frame rearrangements with V and J assigned. A fraction of the clones does not appear; measured against another copy, unresolved V genes explain less than half of the discrepancy, and the remainder lacks a known reason. V, J and clone size derive from that table, while D and trimming were established from the DNA sequence. Within this sample are about 280,000 clones, with roughly 86% of them counted one time only. In total, the top ten clones hold about 3.1% of the sample.

The receptor's source is a person between 18 and 65 years old who received the Ad26.COV2.S COVID-19 vaccine or a placebo. The chain is encoded by TRBV7-9 joined to TRBJ1-6, with 8 central nucleotides matching TRBD1. The source was peripheral blood, collected in a trial of Ad26.COV2.S vaccine versus placebo. The nucleotides read TGTGCCAGCAGCTCCGGGGGGACAGGCTCACTGTGGGCACCCCTCCACTTT. Translated, this gives CASSSGGTGSLWAPLHF.